This T cell receptor beta chain was sequenced for a study of beta chain features in type 1 diabetes. Reverse transcribing all isolated RNA meant expressed TCRB transcripts were sequenced. Repertoires were generated with immunoSEQ multiplex PCR, while TCRdb's copy carries only in-frame clones and drops some. This sample has hundreds of thousands of clones, with around 68% found just once. CD4+ naive, central memory, regulatory and stem cell-like memory cells were sorted via CD45RO/CCR7/CD25/CD127/CD95/CD27. The purity of all sorted populations exceeded 98%. Trimming removed 1 base from V and 5 bases from J; junction bases left unmatched: 11. The CDR3 consists of 17 residues. Germline CDR1 is LGHNA and CDR2 is YNFKEQ.

The sequence was obtained from a man aged 25-45 years in good health. Sequenced sample: naive CD4+ T cells from blood. This chain connects TRBV4-2 to TRBJ2-7, with 10 bases lining up with TRBD2. CDR3 protein: CASSQVTSGARGNEQYF. In DNA form, the CDR3 reads TGTGCCAGCAGCCAAGTAACTAGCGGGGCAAGGGGAAACGAGCAGTACTTC.